This T cell receptor beta chain was profiled in a study of cytomegalovirus exposure and HLA in healthy donors (dated 2017 in TCRdb). General notes on the study: In an earlier analysis of some 610 of the donors, 250 to 350 Gb of sequence data and some 100 million unique TCR beta sequences from approximately 180 million T cells were reported. HLA typing included class I and class II loci at four-digit resolution. Typing coverage varied by locus: roughly 629-640 donors for A, B, C, DRB1 and DQB1; 500 to 550 for DQA1; approximately 610 for DPA1; around 490 for DPB1. The study profiled the T cell repertoires of more than 500 subjects by immunosequencing and related them to cytomegalovirus serostatus. Of the 300 to 500 genotyped donors, 75% to 85% were placed in the genetic ancestry cluster associated with self-reported Caucasian donors. Alongside the repertoire data, information on donor age, sex, ethnicity and CMV serostatus was compiled. Among 300 to 450 genotyped donors of the cohort, an average of 235,054 unique TCR beta nucleotide sequences were sequenced per donor, about a sixth of them non-productive. In a later analysis, previously published TCR beta repertoires from fewer than 750 donors were re-analyzed and high-resolution HLA genotyping was added so that TCR occurrence patterns could be studied. The aim of the study was to test whether cataloging public T cell receptors could identify signatures of past pathogen exposure. In an earlier analysis of about 590 of the donors, high-throughput TCR beta sequencing was used to judge whether each TCR beta V gene segment behaved as functional or pseudogenic. Because of strong linkage in the cohort, a handful of DR-DQ haplotypes were treated as single units for association and clustering. High-throughput TCR immunosequencing, statistical association of individual TCRs with disease status, and machine learning were combined to predict cytomegalovirus infection status. About 280 gigabases of sequencing data and about 92 million unique TCR sequences made up an early release that covered under 750 HLA-typed donors. All discovery cohort repertoires had been generated using a single sequencing platform. In addition to the first cohort of 650 to 800 subjects, a separate validation cohort of some 120 different subjects was used. Genome-wide SNP genotypes for about three fifths of the roughly 670 donors were used in a later genetic analysis, which treated that subset as a discovery cohort. In the later analysis, no new phenotypic data were used to find candidate immune exposures; instead, reliance was placed on TCR beta sequences and their occurrence across donors. Here is what the overall study found, with its caveats: Most CMV-associated TCR beta chains appeared to be HLA-restricted in a later analysis, and the HLA associations seemed to be driven largely by CMV exposure. This cohort had only TCR beta chains sequenced, and the lack of alpha or paired-chain data limited which features could be detected. A later analysis associated 17,000 or so TCR beta sequences with specific HLA alleles at a false discovery rate of 0.05. Compared with equally common non-associated chains, HLA-associated TCR beta chains in a later analysis were more clonally expanded and had lower generation probabilities. A further reported finding was that TCR beta sequences accurately predicted the HLA-A and HLA-B alleles for most subjects in the first cohort. Because HLA typing was missing for some donors at each locus, association tests included only the typed subset. A later analysis reported that several top co-occurrence clusters appeared linked to parvovirus B19, influenza, CMV and Epstein-Barr virus. Presence/absence analyses assumed roughly uniform sequencing depth across donors, an assumption that may not hold. According to a later genetic analysis, donors in an Asian-associated ancestry cluster had fewer N-insertions in productive TCRs than the approximately 670-donor mean. In a later genetic analysis, a missense DCLRE1C variant was associated with V-gene and J-gene trimming of TCR beta chains, and the association was replicated in an independent cohort. A cluster of highly shared sequence variants was judged likely to be a technical artifact of the sequencing pipeline. Strong co-occurrence of HLA alleles, especially DR and DQ, made assigning TCR associations to individual alleles difficult. A later analysis found that TCR association rates varied across HLA loci, with DRB1 alleles showing the most associated TCRs and HLA-C alleles the fewest. In the study, 150 to 200 TCR beta chains were listed as associated with cytomegalovirus. Across donors, most TCR sequences were observed very rarely, whereas some public TCRs were present in many individuals. Linkage disequilibrium might explain the correlated functional status among segregating V segments, but an unknown experimental factor could not be ruled out. A few of the identified cytomegalovirus-associated TCR beta chains were confirmed in vitro to be specific for cytomegalovirus antigens. The authors suggested that the approach could potentially be generalized to other disease states and immunological phenotypes. The classifier was reported to diagnose cytomegalovirus status with high specificity and sensitivity in both the original cohort and the validation cohort. Because counts were too low, seventeen rarely observed V segments, including chromosome 9 orphons, were excluded from the earlier analysis of several hundred of the donors. Immune exposure information for the cohort was limited to CMV serostatus. Broadly in line with IMGT annotations, most TCR beta V segments showed up in productive rearrangements about 87% or about 30% of the time in an earlier analysis of 450 to 750 of the donors. Some IMGT-functional V segments, including TRBV6-2 and TRBV6-3, could not be told apart with the 87-base-pair reads, so those segments were excluded.

Based on the germline V gene (reference sequence), the CDR1 and CDR2 sequences are LNHNV and YYDKDF. The CDR3 contains 16 residues, cysteine and phenylalanine counted. Only the CDR3 region is kept as DNA, spanning 48 bases read in frame from base 1. At the junction V is shortened by 2 bases and J by 6 bases; bases outside the gene matches: 7. Libraries came from the immunoSEQ multiplex PCR assay. The multiplex PCR relied on a mix of 60 forward primers for TCR Vbeta segments and 13 reverse primers for TCR Jbeta segments. The CDR3 region of rearranged TCR beta genes was amplified from genomic DNA with a multiplex PCR assay. On the Illumina HiSeq System, the amplified TCR beta libraries were sequenced as 87-base-pair reads. As for how the authors treated the data: A later analysis counted about 82 million unique TCR beta chains across the 700 or so repertoires, and some 12 million of these chains were shared by at least two donors. To remove PCR and sequencing errors, raw reads were error-corrected and collapsed into unique sequences using a nearest-neighbor algorithm that merged closely related sequences. V, D and J gene segments were assigned by aligning CDR3 sequences to IMGT reference sequences. For a sequence to be retained, at least a six-nucleotide match to both a V gene segment and a J gene segment was required. Rearrangements were called productive when the CDR3 lacked stop codons and stayed in frame with V and J; all others were non-productive. CDR3 was defined by IMGT convention, running from the second conserved V-encoded cysteine to the conserved J-encoded phenylalanine. Sequences without an unambiguous match to a single V gene segment were excluded from the earlier analysis of 450 to 650 of the donors. In an earlier analysis of approximately 590 of the donors, a V segment was called functional when productive rearrangements were above 56.7%, and segregating when the standard deviation between donors exceeded 5%. A statistical classification framework was built to diagnose cytomegalovirus status from the catalog of TCR beta chain sequences. A later analysis assigned V and J genes by comparing TCR nucleotide sequences with IMGT/GENE-DB human TR gene sequences. Using the TCRdist pipeline, a later analysis assigned CDR3 sequences along with most-parsimonious VDJ recombination scenarios. A later analysis defined each TCR beta chain by its CDR3 amino acid sequence plus V-gene family, and excluded reads lacking a unique V-gene family. To address suspected cross-contamination and a sequencing artifact, a later analysis removed 550 to 750 highly shared, low-generation-probability nucleotide sequences. A later analysis calculated a clonal expansion index for each public chain from normalized within-repertoire ranks of inferred template counts. In a later analysis, generation probabilities were computed using a VDJ recombination model fitted to out-of-frame rearrangements, and the results were checked against IGoR. In a later analysis, hypergeometric tests were used to score TCR-TCR, TCR-HLA and TCR-CMV co-occurrence, with a repertoire-size bias correction applied to TCR pairs. In a later analysis, false discovery rates were estimated by permuting HLA or CMV assignments 20 times. A later analysis grouped co-occurring TCRs with DBSCAN, adding TCRdist sequence similarity when clustering within HLA-allele-positive subsets. Repertoires with fewer than 30,000 or more than 120,000 public chains were left out of co-occurrence clustering, as were five repertoires with anomalous nucleotide sharing. TCRdb mirrors the immuneACCESS table, restricted to in-frame sequences. Some clones are absent from its copies; in checked studies, under half trace to an unresolved V gene, and the reason for the others is unknown. For V, J and clone size, that table is used; D and trimming come from the DNA. The sample table contains about 130,000 clones; only one count was recorded for about 70% of them. The ten largest clones add up to around 3.2% of the sample.

Of note for this clone: Its binding antigen is unknown. Nothing much larger sits one base from this clone, and base qualities are not available.

In total, about 650 healthy bone marrow donors made up the cohort. Cohort members were all nominally healthy when sampled, although unrecorded immune exposures were likely present. The donor tested CMV seronegative and was one of the 352 seronegative cohort members. A peripheral blood sample was provided by each donor, and peripheral blood mononuclear cells were used for TCR beta sequencing. The Qiagen DNeasy Blood Extraction Kit was used to extract genomic DNA from the blood cell samples. This clonotype was obtained from a man aged 35 to 55 in good health and CMV-seronegative. This chain joins TRBV15 to TRBJ2-1; 10 junctional bases match TRBD1. The sequencing sample was made of PBMCs. The base sequence is TGTGCCACCAGCAGACCACCGGGACAGGGGTCCAATGAGCAGTTCTTC. It encodes CATSRPPGQGSNEQFF.